This T cell receptor (beta chain) was recorded in a study of T cells after yellow fever vaccination. General observations from the study: A minor fraction of clonotypes spanned both CD4 and CD8 compartments. Most clones from primary vaccination resurfaced after the booster (96% CD4, around 90% CD8). The secondary response peaked faster, at day 5 versus 15, but was weaker. Contaminants from the bulk population, in the form of abundant clonotypes, could be found in FACS-sorted repertoires.

Each CDR3 protein is one row after TCRdb ran MiXCR on the 5' RACE reads. The repertoire holds roughly 96,000 distinct CDR3 sequences, with around 9.8% as singletons. Trimming took 5 bases from V and 0 from J, leaving 15 bases between them. Germline V lookup: CDR1 SQVTM, CDR2 ANQGSEA. This CDR3 has 15 amino acids. This clonotype was picked up a small number of times. The sample in question was CD8+ T cells not binding an NS4B(214-222) dextramer, sorted from PBMCs, obtained approximately 15 days after the first yellow fever vaccination. The chain has TRBV29-1 and TRBJ2-3; weak D call: TRBD1 (6 bases). This receptor was identified in a man aged 18 to 29 who received the YFV17D yellow fever vaccine. The CDR3 DNA reads as TGCAGCGTTTCCGGGACAAAGCCTAGCACAGATACGCAGTATTTT. Its translation is CSVSGTKPSTDTQYF.